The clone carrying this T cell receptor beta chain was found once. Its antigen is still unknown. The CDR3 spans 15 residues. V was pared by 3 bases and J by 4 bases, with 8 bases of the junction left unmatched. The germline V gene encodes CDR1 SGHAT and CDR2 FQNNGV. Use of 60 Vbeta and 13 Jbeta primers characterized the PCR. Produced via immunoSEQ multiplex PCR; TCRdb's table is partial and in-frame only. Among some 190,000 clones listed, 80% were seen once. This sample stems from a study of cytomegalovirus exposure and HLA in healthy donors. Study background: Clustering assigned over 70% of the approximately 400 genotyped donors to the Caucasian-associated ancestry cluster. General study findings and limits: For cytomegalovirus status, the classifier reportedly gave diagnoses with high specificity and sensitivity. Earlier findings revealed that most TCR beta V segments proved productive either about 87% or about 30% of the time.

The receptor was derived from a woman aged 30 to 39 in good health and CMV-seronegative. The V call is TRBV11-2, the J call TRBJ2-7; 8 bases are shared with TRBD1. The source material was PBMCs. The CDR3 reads CASSFGAQGAYEQYF. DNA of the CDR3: TGTGCCAGCAGCTTCGGGGCGCAGGGGGCATACGAGCAGTACTTC. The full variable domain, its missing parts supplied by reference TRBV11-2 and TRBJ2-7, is EAGVAQSPRYKIIEKRQSVAFWCNPISGHATLYWYQQILGQGPKLLIQFQNNGVVDDSQLPKDRFSAERLKGVDSTLKIQPAKLEDSAVYLCASSFGAQGAYEQYFGPGTRLTVT.